This T cell receptor beta chain originates from a study of OX40 agonist ivuxolimab in advanced cancers. Libraries were prepared by immunoSEQ multiplex PCR; TCRdb keeps only in-frame clonotypes and omits some of them. The data show roughly 120,000 clones, with approximately 90% seen just once and 0.27% held by the top ten. This CDR3 contains 13 residues. Germline V gene lookup returns CDR1 SGHTA and CDR2 FQGNSA. V lost 5 bases and J 4 bases, leaving 9 bases between the germline ends. This chain links TRBV7-2 with TRBJ1-3; D not resolved. The material was CD4+ or CD8+ T cells sorted from blood, obtained in a trial of the OX40 agonist ivuxolimab. The TCR sequence derives from an adult with an advanced solid tumor such as melanoma, head and neck, liver or kidney cancer. This CDR3 is CASSPSAGNTIYF. The CDR3 nucleotides are TGTGCCAGCAGCCCATCCGCAGGAAACACCATATATTTT. Full variable domain (missing parts from reference TRBV7-2 and TRBJ1-3): GAGVSQSPSNKVTEKGKDVELRCDPISGHTALYWYRQSLGQGLEFLIYFQGNSAPDKSGLPSDRFSAERTGGSVSTLTIQRTQQEDSAVYLCASSPSAGNTIYFGEGSWLTVV.